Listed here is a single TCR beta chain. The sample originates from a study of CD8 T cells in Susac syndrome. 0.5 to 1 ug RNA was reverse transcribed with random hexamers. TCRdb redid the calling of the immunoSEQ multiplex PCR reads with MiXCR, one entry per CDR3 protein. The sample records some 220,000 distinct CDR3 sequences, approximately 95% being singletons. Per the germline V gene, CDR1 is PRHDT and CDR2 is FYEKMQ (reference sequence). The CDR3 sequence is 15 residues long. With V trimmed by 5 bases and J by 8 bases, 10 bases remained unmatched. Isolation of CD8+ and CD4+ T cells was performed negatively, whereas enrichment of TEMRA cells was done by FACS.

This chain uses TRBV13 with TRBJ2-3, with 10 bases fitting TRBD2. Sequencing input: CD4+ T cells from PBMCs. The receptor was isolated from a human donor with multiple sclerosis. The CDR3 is CASSPTGLADGTQYF. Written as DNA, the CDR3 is TGTGCCAGCAGCCCGACAGGACTAGCGGACGGTACGCAGTATTTT.